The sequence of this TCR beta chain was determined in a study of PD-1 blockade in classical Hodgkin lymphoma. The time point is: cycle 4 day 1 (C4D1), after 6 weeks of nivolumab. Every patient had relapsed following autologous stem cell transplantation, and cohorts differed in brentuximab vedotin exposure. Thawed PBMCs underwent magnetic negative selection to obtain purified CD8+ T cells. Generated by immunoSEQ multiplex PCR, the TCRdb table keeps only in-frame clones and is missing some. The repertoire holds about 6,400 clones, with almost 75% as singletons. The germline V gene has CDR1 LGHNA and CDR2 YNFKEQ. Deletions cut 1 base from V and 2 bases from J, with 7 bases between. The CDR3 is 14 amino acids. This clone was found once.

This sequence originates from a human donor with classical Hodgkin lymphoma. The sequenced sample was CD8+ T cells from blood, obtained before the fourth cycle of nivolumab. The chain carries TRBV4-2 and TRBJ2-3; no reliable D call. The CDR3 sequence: CASSQAHYTDTQYF. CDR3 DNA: TGTGCCAGCAGCCAAGCCCACTACACAGATACGCAGTATTTT.